Below, 10 T cell receptor beta chains from the same sample are listed, as sequenced in a study of post-analysis software for immune sequencing data (dated by TCRdb to the mid-2010s). Overall results and qualifications from the work: Significantly higher frequencies in patients than in controls were found for five or six TRBV segments, including TRBV5-6, TRBV5-1 and TRBV20-1.

Library preparation used PCR. The sample was run on an Illumina HiSeq 2500. Unique molecular identifiers were incorporated into TCR beta cDNA libraries to reduce PCR and sequencing biases. TCRdb applied fastp at Q25 and MiXCR to the public reads, then kept only in-frame beta chains. Records with the same CDR3 protein are collapsed into one entry carrying the most frequent genes and DNA. Counted in this sample were about 770,000 distinct CDR3 sequences; around 42% of them appeared once. The top ten clonotypes cover over 4.5% of the sample. For these receptors, no antigen is known. Sequenced: blood. These TCRs come from a girl under 18 with multiple sclerosis.

The chain links TRBV27 to TRBJ2-1; 8 bases are a match to TRBD2. The V gene's germline CDR1 is MNHEY and CDR2 SMNVEV (reference sequence). The CDR3 extends over 15 amino acids. Losses at the gene ends were 5 bases for V and 7 bases for J; bases not matched to a gene: 10. The CDR3, as DNA: TGTGCCAGCAGTGGGTCACTAGCGGAAGCGAATGAGCAGTTCTTC. This gives the protein CASSGSLAEANEQFF.

This clonotype appeared a few times. The chain is built from TRBV4-1 and TRBJ2-1, with a possible D match to TRBD1 (5 bases). With 4 bases removed from V and 10 bases from J, the gap between germline ends came to 11 bases. This CDR3 is built from 12 residues. The germline CDR1 and CDR2 sequences are MGHRA and YSYEKL. The DNA of the CDR3 is TGCGCCAGCAGCCCCACAGGTGTGGAGCAGTTCTTC. It is translated as CASSPTGVEQFF.

V and J are TRBV10-3 and TRBJ2-1; 8 nucleotides match TRBD2. The germline V gene encodes CDR1 ENHRY and CDR2 SYGVKD. Trimming cost V 1 base and J 6 bases; bases outside gene matches: 5. The CDR3 consists of 15 residues. CDR3 region: CAISEYGRASNEQFF. CDR3 in DNA: TGTGCCATCAGTGAGTACGGGAGGGCCAGCAATGAGCAGTTCTTC.

This clonotype came up a few times. The V gene is TRBV10-2, the J gene TRBJ2-4; no definite D call. The germline V gene encodes CDR1 WSHSY and CDR2 SAAADI. V was cut by 0 bases and J by 13 bases, with 13 bases left in between. This CDR3 is 13 amino acids long. CDR3 sequence: CASSESGSAVQYF. CDR3 in DNA: TGCGCCAGCAGTGAGTCGGGCTCCGCGGTGCAGTACTTC.

In this sample, this clonotype turned up once. An end of the junction does not agree with germline; a read error may underlie this. This chain connects TRBV29-1 to TRBJ1-2; the D is unclear. Germline CDR1 is SQVTM and CDR2 is ANQGSEA. The CDR3 is made up of 14 amino acids. This CDR3 reads CGVGSLREGYGYTF. For the CDR3, the DNA is TGCGGCGTTGGCAGCTTAAGGGAGGGCTATGGCTACACCTTC.

V and J are TRBV6-1 and TRBJ2-1, with D possibly being TRBD1 (6 bases). Germline assignment: CDR1 MNHNS and CDR2 SASEGT. The CDR3 contains 13 residues. V was shortened by 3 bases and J by 14 bases, with 17 bases between the two germline ends. In DNA form, the CDR3 reads TGTGCCAGCAGTGACCCTGGACAGCTCCCTGAGTTCTTC. This gives the protein CASSDPGQLPEFF.

This clonotype occurred a few times. This chain links TRBV7-9 with TRBJ2-3; tentative D call: TRBD1 (6 bases). CDR1 SEHNR and CDR2 FQNEAQ come from the germline V gene (reference sequence). CDR3 length: 14 amino acids. V was shortened by 6 bases and J by 0 bases, with 10 bases between the two germline ends. Here the CDR3 reads CASRDSPSTDTQYF. The CDR3 DNA follows: TGTGCCAGCAGGGACAGTCCCAGCACAGATACGCAGTATTTT.

This chain connects TRBV20-1 to TRBJ2-7; D may be TRBD1 (6 bases). Germline assignment: CDR1 DFQATT and CDR2 SNEGSKA (reference sequence). The CDR3 contains 13 residues. V shed 3 bases and J shed 2 bases, with 11 bases lying between them. CDR3 DNA sequence: TGCAGTGCTAGTGAGGACAGAGCCTACGAGCAGTACTTC. Protein sequence: CSASEDRAYEQYF.

V is TRBV11-3 and J is TRBJ2-4, with 7 positions matching TRBD1. Germline-derived CDR1 and CDR2 are SGHNT and YENEEA. The trim removed 5 bases at V and 1 base at J, leaving 11 bases unmatched. The CDR3 extends over 17 amino acids. The CDR3 DNA sequence: TGTGCCAGCAGCGGACACGACAGGGCCTCGGCCAAAAACATTCAGTACTTC. It encodes CASSGHDRASAKNIQYF.

J is TRBJ2-3 and V is TRBV9; 9 bases map to TRBD2. This CDR3 contains 16 residues. From germline, CDR1 is SGDLS and CDR2 YYNGEE. Trimming cost V 0 bases and J 0 bases; bases outside gene matches: 2. CDR3 nucleotide sequence: TGTGCCAGCAGCGTAGCCACTAGCGGGAGCACAGATACGCAGTATTTT. It specifies CASSVATSGSTDTQYF.